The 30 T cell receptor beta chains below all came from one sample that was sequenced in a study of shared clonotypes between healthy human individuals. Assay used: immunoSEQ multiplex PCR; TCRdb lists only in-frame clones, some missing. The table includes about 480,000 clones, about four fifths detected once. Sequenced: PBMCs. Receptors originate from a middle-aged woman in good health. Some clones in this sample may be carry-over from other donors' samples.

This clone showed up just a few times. The CDR3 DNA follows: TGCGCCAGCAGCCCGGGACAACCACTAGCCAAAAACATTCAGTACTTC. It yields the protein CASSPGQPLAKNIQYF. The chain has TRBV5-1 and TRBJ2-4; weak D call: TRBD1 (6 bases). This CDR3 comprises 16 residues. Between the trimmed V and J ends, which lost 4 bases and 0 bases, there was a span of 14 bases. Germline-derived CDR1 and CDR2 are SGHRS and YFSETQ.

CDR3 sequence: CASSLGRDQETQYF. The DNA for the CDR3 is TGTGCCAGCAGTTTGGGCAGAGACCAAGAGACCCAGTACTTC. This chain connects TRBV28 to TRBJ2-5; D remains ambiguous. This CDR3 spans 14 amino acids. CDR1 and CDR2 (germline): MDHEN, SYDVKM. V lost 3 bases and J 0 bases, leaving 8 bases between the germline ends. The full variable domain, in which reference TRBV28 and TRBJ2-5 provide the parts outside the CDR3, is DVKVTQSSRYLVKRTGEKVFLECVQDMDHENMFWYRQDPGLGLRLIYFSYDVKMKEKGDIPEGYSVSREKKERFSLILESASTNQTSMYLCASSLGRDQETQYFGPGTRLLVL.

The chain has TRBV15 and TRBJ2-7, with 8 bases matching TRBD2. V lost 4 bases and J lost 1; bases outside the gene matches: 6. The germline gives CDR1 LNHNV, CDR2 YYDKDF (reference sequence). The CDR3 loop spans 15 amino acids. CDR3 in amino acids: CATSTSGSASYEQYF. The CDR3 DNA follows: TGTGCCACCAGCACTAGCGGGTCCGCTTCCTACGAGCAGTACTTC.

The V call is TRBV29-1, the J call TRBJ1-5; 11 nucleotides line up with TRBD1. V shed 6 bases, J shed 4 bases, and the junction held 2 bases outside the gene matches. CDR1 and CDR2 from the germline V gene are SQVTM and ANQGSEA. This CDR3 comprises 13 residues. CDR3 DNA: TGCAGCGTAGGGGACAGGGGGAATCAGCCCCAGCATTTT. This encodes CSVGDRGNQPQHF. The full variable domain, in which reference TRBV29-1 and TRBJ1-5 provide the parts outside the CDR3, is SAVISQKPSRDICQRGTSLTIQCQVDSQVTMMFWYRQQPGQSLTLIATANQGSEATYESGFVIDKFPISRPNLTFSTLTVSNMSPEDSSIYLCSVGDRGNQPQHFGDGTRLSIL.

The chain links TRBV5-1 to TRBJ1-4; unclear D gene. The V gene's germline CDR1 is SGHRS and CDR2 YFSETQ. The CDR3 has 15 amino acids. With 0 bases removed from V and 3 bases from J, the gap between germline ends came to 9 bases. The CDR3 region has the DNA TGCGCCAGCAGCTTGGAAGGGTTGGCTAATGAAAAACTGTTTTTT. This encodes CASSLEGLANEKLFF.

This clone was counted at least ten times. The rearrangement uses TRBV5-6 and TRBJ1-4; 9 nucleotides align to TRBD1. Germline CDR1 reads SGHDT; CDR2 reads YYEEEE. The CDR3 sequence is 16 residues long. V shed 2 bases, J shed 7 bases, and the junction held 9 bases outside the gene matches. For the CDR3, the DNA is TGTGCCAGCAGCTTTTTCTCCGCGGACAGGGGTGAAAAACTGTTTTTT. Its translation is CASSFFSADRGEKLFF.

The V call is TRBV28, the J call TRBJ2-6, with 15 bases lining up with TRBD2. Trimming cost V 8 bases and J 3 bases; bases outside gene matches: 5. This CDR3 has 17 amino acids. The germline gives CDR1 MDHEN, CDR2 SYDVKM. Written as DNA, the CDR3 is TGTGCCAGCGCTGGACTAGCGGGAGGGTATGGGGCCAACGTCCTGACTTTC. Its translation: CASAGLAGGYGANVLTF. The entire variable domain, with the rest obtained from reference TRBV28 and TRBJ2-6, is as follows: DVKVTQSSRYLVKRTGEKVFLECVQDMDHENMFWYRQDPGLGLRLIYFSYDVKMKEKGDIPEGYSVSREKKERFSLILESASTNQTSMYLCASAGLAGGYGANVLTFGAGSRLTVL.

The CDR3 nucleotides read TGCGCCAGCGACCCCGGGACTAGCGGGAGGGCAGATACGCAGTATTTT. Protein: CASDPGTSGRADTQYF. The rearrangement uses TRBV5-1 and TRBJ2-3; the match to TRBD2 covers 16 bases. Germline lookup yields CDR1 SGHRS and CDR2 YFSETQ. This CDR3 is built from 16 residues. With 7 bases clipped from V and 4 bases from J, the junction kept 6 bases outside the gene matches.

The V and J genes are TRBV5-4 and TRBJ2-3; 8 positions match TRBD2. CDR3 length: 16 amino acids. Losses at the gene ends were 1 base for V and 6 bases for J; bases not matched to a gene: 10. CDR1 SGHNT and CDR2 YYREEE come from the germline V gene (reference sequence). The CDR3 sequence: CASSLTSGITWDTQYF. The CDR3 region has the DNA TGTGCCAGCAGCTTGACTAGCGGTATAACTTGGGATACGCAGTATTTT.

The CDR3 is CASSLLTSPGFVYNEQFF. CDR3 nucleotide sequence: TGTGCCAGCAGCTTACTCACTAGCCCTGGCTTCGTCTACAATGAGCAGTTCTTC. This sequence joins TRBV7-6 and TRBJ2-1; weak D call: TRBD2 (6 bases). Germline CDR1 SGHVS, CDR2 FNYEAQ. With 2 bases removed from V and 3 bases from J, the gap between germline ends came to 20 bases. The CDR3 sequence is 18 residues long. The variable domain in full, with the rest retrieved from reference TRBV7-6 and TRBJ2-1, is GAGVSQSPRYKVTKRGQDVALRCDPISGHVSLYWYRQALGQGPEFLTYFNYEAQQDKSGLPNDRFSAERPEGSISTLTIQRTEQRDSAMYRCASSLLTSPGFVYNEQFFGPGTRLTVL.

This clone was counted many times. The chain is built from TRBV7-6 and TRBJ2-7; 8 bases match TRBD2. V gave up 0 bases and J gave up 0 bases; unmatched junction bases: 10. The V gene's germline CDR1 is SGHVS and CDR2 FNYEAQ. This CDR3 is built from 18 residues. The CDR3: CASSLAASGGVSSYEQYF. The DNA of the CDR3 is TGTGCCAGCAGCTTAGCAGCCTCGGGGGGGGTGAGCTCCTACGAGCAGTACTTC.

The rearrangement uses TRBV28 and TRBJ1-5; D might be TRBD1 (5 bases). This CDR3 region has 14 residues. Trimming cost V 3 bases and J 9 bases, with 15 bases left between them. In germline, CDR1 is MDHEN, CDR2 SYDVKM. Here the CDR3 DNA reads TGTGCCAGCAGTTTGGGGGTCACGGGAACGCCCCAGCATTTT. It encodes CASSLGVTGTPQHF. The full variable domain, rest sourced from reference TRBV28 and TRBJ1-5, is DVKVTQSSRYLVKRTGEKVFLECVQDMDHENMFWYRQDPGLGLRLIYFSYDVKMKEKGDIPEGYSVSREKKERFSLILESASTNQTSMYLCASSLGVTGTPQHFGDGTRLSIL.

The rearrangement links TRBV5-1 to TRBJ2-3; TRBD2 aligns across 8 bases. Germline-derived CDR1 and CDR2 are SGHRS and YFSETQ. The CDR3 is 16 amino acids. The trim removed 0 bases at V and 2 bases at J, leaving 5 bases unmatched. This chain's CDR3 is CASSLDGSGTTDTQYF. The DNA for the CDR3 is TGCGCCAGCAGCTTGGATGGTAGCGGGACCACAGATACGCAGTATTTT.

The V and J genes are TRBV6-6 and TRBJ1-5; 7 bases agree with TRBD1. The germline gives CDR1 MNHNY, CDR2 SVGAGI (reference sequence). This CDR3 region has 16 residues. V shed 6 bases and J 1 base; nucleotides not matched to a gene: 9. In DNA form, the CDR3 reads TGTGCCAGCAGGACTACAGGGGCGGGGAGCAATCAGCCCCAGCATTTT. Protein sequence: CASRTTGAGSNQPQHF.

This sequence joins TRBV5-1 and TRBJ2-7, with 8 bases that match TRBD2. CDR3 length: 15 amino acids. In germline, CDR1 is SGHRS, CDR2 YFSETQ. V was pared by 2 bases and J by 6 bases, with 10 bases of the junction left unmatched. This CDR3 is CASSFTGGPGGEQYF. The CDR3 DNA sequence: TGCGCCAGCAGCTTTACGGGAGGGCCGGGTGGCGAGCAGTACTTC.

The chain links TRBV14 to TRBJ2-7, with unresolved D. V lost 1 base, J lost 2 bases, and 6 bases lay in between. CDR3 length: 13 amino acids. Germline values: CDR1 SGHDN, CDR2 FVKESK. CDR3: CASSQGATYEQYF. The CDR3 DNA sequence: TGTGCCAGCAGCCAAGGCGCAACCTACGAGCAGTACTTC.

CDR3 region: CASSLSGRYPYEQYF. CDR3 in DNA: TGTGCCAGCAGCCTGTCGGGTCGGTATCCCTACGAGCAGTACTTC. This sequence joins TRBV7-3 and TRBJ2-7; D is unresolved. From germline, CDR1 is SGHTA and CDR2 FQGTGA. The V gene lost 5 bases and the J gene lost 2 bases, with 16 bases spanning the gap. The CDR3 spans 15 residues.

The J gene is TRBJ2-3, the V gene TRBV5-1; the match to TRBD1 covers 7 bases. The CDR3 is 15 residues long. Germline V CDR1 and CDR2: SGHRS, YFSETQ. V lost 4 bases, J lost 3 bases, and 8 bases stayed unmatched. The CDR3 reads CASSLEGAVTDTQYF. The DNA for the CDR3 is TGCGCCAGCAGCCTAGAGGGGGCCGTTACAGATACGCAGTATTTT.

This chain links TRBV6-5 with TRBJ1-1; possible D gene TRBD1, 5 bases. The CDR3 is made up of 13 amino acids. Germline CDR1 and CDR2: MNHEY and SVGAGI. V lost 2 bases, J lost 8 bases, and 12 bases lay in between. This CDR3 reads CASSYLGVGEAFF. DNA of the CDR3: TGTGCCAGCAGTTACCTGGGGGTCGGAGAAGCTTTCTTT.

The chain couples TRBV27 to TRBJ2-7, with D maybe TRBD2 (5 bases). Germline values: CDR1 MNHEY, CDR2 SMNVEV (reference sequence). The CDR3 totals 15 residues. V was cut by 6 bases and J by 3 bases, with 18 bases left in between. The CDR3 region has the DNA TGTGCCAGCAGCCCCCGGGGAAGAATCAACTACGAGCAGTACTTC. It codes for CASSPRGRINYEQYF.

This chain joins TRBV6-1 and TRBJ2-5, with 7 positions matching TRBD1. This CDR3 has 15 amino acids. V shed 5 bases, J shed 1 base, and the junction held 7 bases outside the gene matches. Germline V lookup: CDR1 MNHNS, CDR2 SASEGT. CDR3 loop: CASSPWGTVQETQYF. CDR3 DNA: TGTGCCAGCAGTCCCTGGGGGACAGTCCAAGAGACCCAGTACTTC.

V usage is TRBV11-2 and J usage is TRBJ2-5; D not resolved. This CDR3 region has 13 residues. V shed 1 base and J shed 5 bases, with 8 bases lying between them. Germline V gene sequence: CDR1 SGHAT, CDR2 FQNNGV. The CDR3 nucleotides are TGTGCCAGCAGCTTAGCACTGTCGGAGACCCAGTACTTC. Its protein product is CASSLALSETQYF. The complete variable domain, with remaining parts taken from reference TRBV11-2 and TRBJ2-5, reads EAGVAQSPRYKIIEKRQSVAFWCNPISGHATLYWYQQILGQGPKLLIQFQNNGVVDDSQLPKDRFSAERLKGVDSTLKIQPAKLEDSAVYLCASSLALSETQYFGPGTRLLVL.

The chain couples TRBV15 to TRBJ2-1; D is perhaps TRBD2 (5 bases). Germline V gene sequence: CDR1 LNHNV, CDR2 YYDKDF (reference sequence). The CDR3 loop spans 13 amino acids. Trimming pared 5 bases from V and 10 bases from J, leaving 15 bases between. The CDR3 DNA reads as TGTGCCACCAGCCCCTCCCAGCGGACCGAGCAGTTCTTC. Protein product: CATSPSQRTEQFF.

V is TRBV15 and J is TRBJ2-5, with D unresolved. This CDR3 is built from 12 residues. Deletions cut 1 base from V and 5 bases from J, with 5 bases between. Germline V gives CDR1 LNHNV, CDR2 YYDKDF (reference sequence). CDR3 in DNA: TGTGCCACCAGCAGAGCTCTGGAGACCCAGTACTTC. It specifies CATSRALETQYF.

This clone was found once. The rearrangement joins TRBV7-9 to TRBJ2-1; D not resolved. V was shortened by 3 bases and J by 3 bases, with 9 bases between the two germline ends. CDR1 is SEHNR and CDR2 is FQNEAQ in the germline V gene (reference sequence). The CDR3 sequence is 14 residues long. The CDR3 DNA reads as TGTGCCAGCAGCTTCGGAACCATCTACAATGAGCAGTTCTTC. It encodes CASSFGTIYNEQFF. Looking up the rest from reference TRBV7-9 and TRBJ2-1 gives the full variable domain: DTGVSQNPRHKITKRGQNVTFRCDPISEHNRLYWYRQTLGQGPEFLTYFQNEAQLEKSRLLSDRFSAERPKGSFSTLEIQRTEQGDSAMYLCASSFGTIYNEQFFGPGTRLTVL.

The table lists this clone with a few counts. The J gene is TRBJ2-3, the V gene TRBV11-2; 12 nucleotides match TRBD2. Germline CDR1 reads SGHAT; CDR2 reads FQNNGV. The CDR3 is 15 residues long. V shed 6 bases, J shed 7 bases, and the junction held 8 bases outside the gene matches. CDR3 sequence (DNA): TGTGCCAGCAGACGCCTAGCGGGAGGGCCGCATACGCAGTATTTT. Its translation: CASRRLAGGPHTQYF. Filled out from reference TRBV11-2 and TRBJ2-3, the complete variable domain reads EAGVAQSPRYKIIEKRQSVAFWCNPISGHATLYWYQQILGQGPKLLIQFQNNGVVDDSQLPKDRFSAERLKGVDSTLKIQPAKLEDSAVYLCASRRLAGGPHTQYFGPGTRLTVL.

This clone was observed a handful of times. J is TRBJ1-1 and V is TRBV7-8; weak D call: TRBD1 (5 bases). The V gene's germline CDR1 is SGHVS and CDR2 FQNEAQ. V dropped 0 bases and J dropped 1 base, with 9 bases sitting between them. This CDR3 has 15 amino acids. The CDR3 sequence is CASSLALGENTEAFF. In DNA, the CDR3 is TGTGCCAGCAGCTTAGCGTTGGGGGAGAACACTGAAGCTTTCTTT.

CDR3: CASSPRPGTGTYEQYF. The CDR3 DNA follows: TGTGCCAGCAGCCCCCGCCCCGGGACAGGGACCTACGAGCAGTACTTC. The chain is built from TRBV9 and TRBJ2-7; TRBD1 aligns across 9 bases. CDR3 size: 16 residues. Losses at the gene ends were 4 bases for V and 2 bases for J; bases not matched to a gene: 10. Germline CDR1 and CDR2: SGDLS and YYNGEE.

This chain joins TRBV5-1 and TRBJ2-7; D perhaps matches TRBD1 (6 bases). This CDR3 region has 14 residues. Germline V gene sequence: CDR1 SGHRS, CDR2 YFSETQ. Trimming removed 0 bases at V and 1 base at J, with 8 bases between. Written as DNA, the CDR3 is TGCGCCAGCAGCTTGGGGGACACTTCCTACGAGCAGTACTTC. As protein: CASSLGDTSYEQYF.

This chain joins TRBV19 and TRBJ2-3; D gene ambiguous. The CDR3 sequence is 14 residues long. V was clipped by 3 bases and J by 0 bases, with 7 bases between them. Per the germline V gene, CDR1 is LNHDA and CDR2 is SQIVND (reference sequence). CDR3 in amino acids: CASSIPLSTDTQYF. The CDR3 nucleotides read TGTGCCAGTAGTATCCCCCTAAGCACAGATACGCAGTATTTT. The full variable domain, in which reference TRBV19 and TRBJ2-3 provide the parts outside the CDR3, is DGGITQSPKYLFRKEGQNVTLSCEQNLNHDAMYWYRQDPGQGLRLIYYSQIVNDFQKGDIAEGYSVSREKKESFPLTVTSAQKNPTAFYLCASSIPLSTDTQYFGPGTRLTVL.